The 25 T cell receptor beta chains below all came from one sample that was sequenced in a study of radiotherapy plus CTLA-4 blockade in lung cancer. TCRdb's table, derived via immunoSEQ multiplex PCR, lists solely in-frame clones and lacks some. Of about 45,000 clones in the sample, about three quarters are singletons; the top ten hold roughly 3.5%. Sequencing was performed on peripheral blood, taken from a patient treated with radiotherapy plus ipilimumab. These receptors all stem from a human donor with non-small cell lung cancer who had a complete response to radiotherapy plus ipilimumab.

J is TRBJ2-1 and V is TRBV5-1; 10 bases fit TRBD2. The CDR3 totals 15 residues. Per germline, CDR1 SGHRS and CDR2 YFSETQ. The V gene end was trimmed by 2 bases and the J gene end by 8 bases; junction bases not matched to a gene: 7. The CDR3, as DNA: TGCGCCAGCAGCTTTGCCCAGCGGGAGGGCCATGAGCAGTTCTTC. Translation: CASSFAQREGHEQFF.

The V call is TRBV6-5, the J call TRBJ2-5, with D possibly matching TRBD2 (7 bases). Trimming took 7 bases from V and 5 from J, leaving 14 bases between them. Per germline, CDR1 MNHEY and CDR2 SVGAGI. This CDR3 is 13 amino acids long. The CDR3 sequence is CASTSWGGETQYF. The CDR3 DNA reads as TGTGCCAGCACCTCTTGGGGGGGCGAGACCCAGTACTTC.

V is TRBV19 and J is TRBJ2-7, with D maybe TRBD2 (5 bases). The germline V and J ends were trimmed by 9 bases and 2 bases, with 14 bases remaining between them. The germline gives CDR1 LNHDA, CDR2 SQIVND (reference sequence). The CDR3 is made up of 13 amino acids. DNA for the CDR3: TGTGCCAGCTCCCCTTTACTAGCCTACGAGCAGTACTTC. Translating gives CASSPLLAYEQYF.

The genes are TRBV4-3 and TRBJ1-4; D gene ambiguous. This CDR3 has 13 amino acids. V gave up 0 bases and J gave up 13 bases, with 12 bases separating them. From germline, CDR1 is LGHNA and CDR2 YSLEER. CDR3 sequence (DNA): TGCGCCAGCAGCCAAGAATTACGAGGGTTACTGTTTTTT. Amino acids: CASSQELRGLLFF.

This chain links TRBV5-1 with TRBJ2-3; 10 nucleotides agree with TRBD2. Trimming at V came to 5 bases and at J to 3 bases, leaving 6 bases not matched to a gene. The germline CDR1 and CDR2 sequences are SGHRS and YFSETQ. This CDR3 has 15 residues. The CDR3 region has the DNA TGCGCCAGCAGGAGACTAGCGGGTGCAACAGATACGCAGTATTTT. It translates to CASRRLAGATDTQYF. The full variable domain, rest sourced from reference TRBV5-1 and TRBJ2-3, is KAGVTQTPRYLIKTRGQQVTLSCSPISGHRSVSWYQQTPGQGLQFLFEYFSETQRNKGNFPGRFSGRQFSNSRSEMNVSTLELGDSALYLCASRRLAGATDTQYFGPGTRLTVL.

The rearrangement uses TRBV18 and TRBJ2-7, with D perhaps matching TRBD2 (6 bases). Germline CDR1 KGHSH, CDR2 LQKENI. Trimming removed 3 bases from V and 6 bases from J, with 12 bases in between. This CDR3 region has 13 residues. The CDR3 DNA reads TGTGCCAGCTCACCCGGAGGGCTTATCGAGCAGTACTTC. Amino acid sequence: CASSPGGLIEQYF.

The genes are TRBV19 and TRBJ2-7; D is unresolved. CDR1 and CDR2 (germline): LNHDA, SQIVND (reference sequence). This CDR3 spans 15 amino acids. V lost 4 bases and J lost 0, with 13 bases in between. CDR3 amino acids: CASSTQPSGSYEQYF. The CDR3 region has the DNA TGTGCCAGTAGTACCCAACCTTCAGGCTCCTACGAGCAGTACTTC. Filled out from reference TRBV19 and TRBJ2-7, the complete variable domain reads DGGITQSPKYLFRKEGQNVTLSCEQNLNHDAMYWYRQDPGQGLRLIYYSQIVNDFQKGDIAEGYSVSREKKESFPLTVTSAQKNPTAFYLCASSTQPSGSYEQYFGPGTRLTVT.

The sample holds one count of this clone. The chain couples TRBV6-1 to TRBJ1-5; 8 nucleotides agree with TRBD1. V lost 5 bases and J lost 6; bases outside the gene matches: 9. The CDR3 has 15 residues. Germline V gene lookup returns CDR1 MNHNS and CDR2 SASEGT. CDR3 DNA: TGTGCCAGCAGTTCCCCCGACAGGGGTTCTCAGCCCCAGCATTTT. It encodes CASSSPDRGSQPQHF.

The V and J genes are TRBV9 and TRBJ2-7; TRBD1 aligns across 7 bases. With V trimmed by 3 bases and J by 2 bases, 5 bases remained unmatched. Germline V lookup: CDR1 SGDLS, CDR2 YYNGEE. CDR3 length equals 14 residues. CDR3 residues: CASSARDSPYEQYF. For the CDR3, the DNA is TGTGCCAGCAGCGCCCGGGACAGTCCCTACGAGCAGTACTTC.

This rearrangement joins TRBV28 to TRBJ1-4; possibly TRBD1 for D (6 bases). V was shortened by 6 bases and J by 3 bases, with 14 bases between the two germline ends. Looked up from germline, CDR1 is MDHEN and CDR2 is SYDVKM. This CDR3 is 15 amino acids long. This CDR3 reads CASSTGGVANEKLFF. As DNA, the CDR3 is TGTGCCAGCAGCACGGGGGGCGTAGCTAATGAAAAACTGTTTTTT.

The chain carries TRBV23-1 and TRBJ2-7; possibly TRBD1 for D (6 bases). TRBV23-1 is an ORF, and what it does is uncertain. The CDR3 is made up of 13 amino acids. The V end was cut by 2 bases, the J end by 3 bases, with 8 bases between. CDR3 DNA sequence: TGCGCCAGCAGTCAAGGGACAAACTACGAGCAGTACTTC. Translating it yields CASSQGTNYEQYF.

The rearrangement uses TRBV2 and TRBJ1-1; 9 nucleotides match TRBD1. The germline V gene encodes CDR1 SNHLY and CDR2 FYNNEI. This CDR3 has 14 residues. The J segment lost 4 bases and the V segment lost 6 bases, leaving 6 bases of the junction unmatched. CDR3 loop: CASRKQGAGTEAFF. The CDR3 region has the DNA TGTGCCAGCAGAAAACAGGGGGCGGGCACTGAAGCTTTCTTT.

The chain couples TRBV28 to TRBJ2-5; weak D call: TRBD2 (5 bases). The J call may be mistaken, given a closer DNA end match to TRBJ2-7. The V gene's germline CDR1 is MDHEN and CDR2 SYDVKM. There are 12 residues in the CDR3. DNA of the CDR3: TGTGCCAGCAGTGAACTAGGCTACGAGCAGTACTTC. It encodes CASSELGYEQYF.

V gene TRBV18 combines with J gene TRBJ1-2; no reliable D call. V lost 3 bases to trimming and J lost 8 bases, with 22 bases between them. There are 16 residues in the CDR3. Germline assignment: CDR1 KGHSH and CDR2 LQKENI. The CDR3 bases are TGTGCCAGCTCACCCTCGGGAGCAGGCTACTTCTGGGGCTACACCTTC. Encoded protein: CASSPSGAGYFWGYTF.

The chain recombines TRBV18 with TRBJ2-3, with TRBD2 matching 12 bases. The CDR3 spans 17 residues. Trimming removed 2 bases from V and 4 bases from J; junction bases left unmatched: 7. Germline CDR1 KGHSH, CDR2 LQKENI. The CDR3 DNA reads as TGTGCCAGCTCACCAAGACTAGCGGGAGTTCTGGCAGATACGCAGTATTTT. It translates to CASSPRLAGVLADTQYF. The full variable domain, completed using reference TRBV18 and TRBJ2-3, is NAGVMQNPRHLVRRRGQEARLRCSPMKGHSHVYWYRQLPEEGLKFMVYLQKENIIDESGMPKERFSAEFPKEGPSILRIQQVVRGDSAAYFCASSPRLAGVLADTQYFGPGTRLTVL.

The V gene is TRBV19, the J gene TRBJ2-1, with TRBD1 as a possible D gene (5 bases). Deletions cut 0 bases from V and 2 bases from J, with 8 bases between. The CDR3 covers 15 residues. The germline CDR1 and CDR2 sequences are LNHDA and SQIVND (reference sequence). CDR3 sequence: CASSIDAGTYNEQFF. Here the CDR3 DNA reads TGTGCCAGTAGTATAGATGCAGGGACCTACAATGAGCAGTTCTTC.

J is TRBJ1-3 and V is TRBV11-2; D may be TRBD1 (5 bases). Germline CDR1 is SGHAT and CDR2 is FQNNGV. V dropped 4 bases and J dropped 1 base, with 11 bases sitting between them. This CDR3 has 15 amino acids. The chain's CDR3 is CASSSRGYSGNTIYF. The CDR3 nucleotides are TGTGCCAGCAGCTCCCGGGGGTATTCTGGAAACACCATATATTTT.

V is TRBV4-3 and J is TRBJ2-2; no reliable D call. Germline lookup yields CDR1 LGHNA and CDR2 YSLEER. The CDR3 is 15 residues long. V was pared by 0 bases and J by 6 bases, with 11 bases between. The CDR3 protein is CASSQDPYSAGELFF. CDR3 sequence (DNA): TGCGCCAGCAGCCAAGATCCCTATAGTGCCGGGGAGCTGTTTTTT.

This clone has more than one count but fewer than ten. The chain has TRBV25-1 and TRBJ2-5, with D possibly TRBD2 on 7 matching bases. V was shortened by 2 bases and J by 2 bases, with 15 bases between the two germline ends. The CDR3 totals 16 residues. In germline, CDR1 is MGHDK, CDR2 SYGVNS. CDR3 residues: CASSEGGGREQETQYF. The DNA of the CDR3 is TGTGCCAGCAGTGAAGGGGGGGGCCGCGAGCAAGAGACCCAGTACTTC.

The J gene is TRBJ1-2, the V gene TRBV7-2, with 10 bases that match TRBD1. Germline V CDR1 and CDR2: SGHTA, FQGNSA. This CDR3 has 15 amino acids. The J segment lost 5 bases and the V segment lost 4 bases, leaving 7 bases of the junction unmatched. The CDR3 nucleotides read TGTGCCAGCAGCTCAGACAGGGGGCGTTCGTATGGCTACACCTTC. Protein: CASSSDRGRSYGYTF.

This clone was detected once. The chain recombines TRBV28 with TRBJ1-2; 7 bases line up with TRBD1. The CDR3 is made up of 13 amino acids. Per germline, CDR1 MDHEN and CDR2 SYDVKM. Germline trimming cut 2 bases from V and 4 bases from J; bases unmatched to any gene: 1. Written as DNA, the CDR3 is TGTGCCAGCAGTTTAGACAGGGTCTATGGCTACACCTTC. Protein sequence: CASSLDRVYGYTF.

A remark on this clone: This specimen includes other DNA sequences encoding the same CDR3. The chain carries TRBV5-1 and TRBJ1-3; D perhaps matches TRBD1 (5 bases). V was shortened by 0 bases and J by 4 bases, with 8 bases between the two germline ends. The CDR3 spans 14 residues. The germline gives CDR1 SGHRS, CDR2 YFSETQ. CDR3: CASSLEGVGNTIYF. CDR3 nucleotides: TGCGCCAGCAGCTTGGAAGGGGTAGGAAACACCATATATTTT.

The J gene is TRBJ1-1, the V gene TRBV30; D might be TRBD1 (5 bases). V lost 5 bases to trimming and J lost 7 bases, with 11 bases between them. CDR1 and CDR2 (germline): GTSNPN, SVGIG (reference sequence). The CDR3 consists of 11 residues. Here the CDR3 reads CAWGAVSEAFF. The CDR3 DNA follows: TGTGCCTGGGGGGCGGTGAGTGAAGCTTTCTTT.

The rearrangement links TRBV2 to TRBJ1-1; no firm D call. This CDR3 contains 12 residues. Germline CDR1 and CDR2: SNHLY and FYNNEI. Trimming removed 7 bases from V and 5 bases from J, with 11 bases in between. This CDR3 is CASKLGRTEAFF. The CDR3, as DNA: TGTGCCAGCAAACTCGGTCGGACTGAAGCTTTCTTT.

The chain uses TRBV6-5 and TRBJ1-5; 10 nucleotides line up with TRBD1. V trimming: 6 bases; J trimming: 3 bases; junction bases outside the gene matches: 5. Germline-derived CDR1 and CDR2 are MNHEY and SVGAGI. CDR3 length: 15 residues. The CDR3 DNA follows: TGTGCCAGCAGGCAGGACAGGGGGATCAATCAGCCCCAGCATTTT. Translation: CASRQDRGINQPQHF.